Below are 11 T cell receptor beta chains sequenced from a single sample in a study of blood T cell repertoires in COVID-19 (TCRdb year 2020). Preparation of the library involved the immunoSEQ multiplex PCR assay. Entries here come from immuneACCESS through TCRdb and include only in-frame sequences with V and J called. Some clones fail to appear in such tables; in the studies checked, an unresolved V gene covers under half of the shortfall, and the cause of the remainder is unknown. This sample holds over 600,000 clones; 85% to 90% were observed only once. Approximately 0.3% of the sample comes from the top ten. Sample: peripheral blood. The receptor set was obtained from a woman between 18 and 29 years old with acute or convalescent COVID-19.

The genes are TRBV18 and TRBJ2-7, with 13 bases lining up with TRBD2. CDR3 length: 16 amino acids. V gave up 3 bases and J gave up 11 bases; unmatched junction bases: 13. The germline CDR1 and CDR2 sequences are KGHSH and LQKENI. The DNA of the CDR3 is TGTGCCAGCTCACCGCGACTAGCGGGGGGCCGCCGTTCTAAGTACTTC. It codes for CASSPRLAGGRRSKYF.

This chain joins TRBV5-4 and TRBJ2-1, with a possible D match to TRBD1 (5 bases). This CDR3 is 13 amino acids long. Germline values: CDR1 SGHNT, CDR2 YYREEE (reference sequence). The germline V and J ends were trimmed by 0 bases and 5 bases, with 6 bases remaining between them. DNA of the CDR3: TGTGCCAGCAGCTTGGACAGGAACAATGAGCAGTTCTTC. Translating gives CASSLDRNNEQFF.

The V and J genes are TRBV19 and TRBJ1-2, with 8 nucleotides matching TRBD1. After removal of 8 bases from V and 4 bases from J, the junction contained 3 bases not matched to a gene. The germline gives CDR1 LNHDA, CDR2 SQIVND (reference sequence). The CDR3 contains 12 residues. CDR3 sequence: CASGTGPYGYTF. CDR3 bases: TGTGCCAGTGGGACAGGCCCCTATGGCTACACCTTC.

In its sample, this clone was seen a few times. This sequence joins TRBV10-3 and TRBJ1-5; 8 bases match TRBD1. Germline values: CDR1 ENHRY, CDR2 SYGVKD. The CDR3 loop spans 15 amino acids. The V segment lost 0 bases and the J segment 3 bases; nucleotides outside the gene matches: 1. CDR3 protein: CAISESRGLNQPQHF. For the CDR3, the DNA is TGTGCCATCAGTGAGTCCAGGGGGCTCAATCAGCCCCAGCATTTT.

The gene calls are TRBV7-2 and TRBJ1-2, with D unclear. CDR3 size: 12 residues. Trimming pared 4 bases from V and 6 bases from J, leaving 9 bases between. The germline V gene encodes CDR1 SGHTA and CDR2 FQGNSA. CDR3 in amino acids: CASSSMRDGYTF. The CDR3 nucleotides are TGTGCCAGCAGCTCCATGCGGGATGGCTACACCTTC.

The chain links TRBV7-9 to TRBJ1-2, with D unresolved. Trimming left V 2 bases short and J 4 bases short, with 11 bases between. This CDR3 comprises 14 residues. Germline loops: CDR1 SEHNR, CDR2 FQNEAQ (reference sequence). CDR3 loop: CASSLSREGYGYTF. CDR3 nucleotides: TGTGCCAGCAGCTTATCACGGGAGGGCTATGGCTACACCTTC.

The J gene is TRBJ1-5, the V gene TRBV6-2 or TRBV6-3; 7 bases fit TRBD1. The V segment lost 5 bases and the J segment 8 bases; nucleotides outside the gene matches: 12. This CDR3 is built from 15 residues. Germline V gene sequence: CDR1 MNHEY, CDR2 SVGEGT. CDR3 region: CASSPQGSANEPQHF. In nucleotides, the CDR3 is TGTGCCAGCAGTCCACAGGGGTCCGCTAATGAGCCCCAGCATTTT.

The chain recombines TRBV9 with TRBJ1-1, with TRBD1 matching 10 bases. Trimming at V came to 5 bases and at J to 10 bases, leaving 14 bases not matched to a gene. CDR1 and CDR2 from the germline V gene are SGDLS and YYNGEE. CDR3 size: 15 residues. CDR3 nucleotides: TGTGCCAGCAGTCAAAACGGGGACAGGGGTCAGGGAGCTTTCTTT. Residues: CASSQNGDRGQGAFF.

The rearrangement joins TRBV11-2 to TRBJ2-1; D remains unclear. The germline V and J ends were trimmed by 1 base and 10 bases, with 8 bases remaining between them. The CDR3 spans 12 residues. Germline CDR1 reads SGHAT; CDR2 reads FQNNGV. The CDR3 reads CASSLARREQFF. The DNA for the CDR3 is TGTGCCAGCAGCTTAGCTCGCAGGGAGCAGTTCTTC.

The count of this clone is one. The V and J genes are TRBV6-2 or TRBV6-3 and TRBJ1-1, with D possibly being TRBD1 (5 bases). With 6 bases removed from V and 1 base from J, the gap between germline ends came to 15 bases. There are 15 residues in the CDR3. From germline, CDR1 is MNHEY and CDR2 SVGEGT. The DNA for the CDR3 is TGTGCCAGCAGCTTTCTCTCGCAGGGGAACACTGAAGCTTTCTTT. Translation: CASSFLSQGNTEAFF.

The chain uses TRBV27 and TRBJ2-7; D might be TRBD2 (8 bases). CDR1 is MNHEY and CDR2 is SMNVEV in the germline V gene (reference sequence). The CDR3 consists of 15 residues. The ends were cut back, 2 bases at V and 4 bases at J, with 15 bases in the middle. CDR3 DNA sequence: TGTGCCAGCAGTTTACGGGAGGGGGCGGGTTACGAGCAGTACTTC. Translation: CASSLREGAGYEQYF.